A single sample gave rise to the 15 T cell receptor beta chains below, sequenced in a study of T-cell memory formation after mild COVID-19 (dated by TCRdb to about 2021). The library was prepared using 5' RACE. Sequencing was performed on an Illumina NovaSeq 6000. TCRdb reanalyzed the raw reads on its own, using fastp at Q25 for trimming and MiXCR for clone calling, and kept in-frame beta chains. Rows matching on CDR3 protein sequence are summarized as one entry with the most common DNA and genes. This sample has about 200,000 distinct CDR3 sequences in its table, and over 9% of those were observed once. Roughly 3.5% of the sample is held by the ten biggest clonotypes. Sequenced material: PBMCs or a T cell subset sorted from them (not recorded which). These receptors all stem from a man aged 18-30 years who had mild COVID-19 (a few samples of this study predate the infection). The sample titles of this study are shuffled in the database, so cell type and time point are left out; the donor was told from shared clones.

CDR3 bases: TGTGCCAGTAGATTCAGGGATTCTGAAGCTTTCTTT. It specifies CASRFRDSEAFF. The V and J genes are TRBV19 and TRBJ1-1; D is possibly TRBD1 (5 bases). Trimming left V 6 bases short and J 6 bases short, with 11 bases between. This CDR3 comprises 12 residues. Germline CDR1 LNHDA, CDR2 SQIVND (reference sequence). Variable domain in full (rest from reference TRBV19 and TRBJ1-1): DGGITQSPKYLFRKEGQNVTLSCEQNLNHDAMYWYRQDPGQGLRLIYYSQIVNDFQKGDIAEGYSVSREKKESFPLTVTSAQKNPTAFYLCASRFRDSEAFFGQGTRLTVV.

This clonotype was seen only a few times. The V and J genes are TRBV12-3 or TRBV12-4 and TRBJ2-2; D is uncertain. V was cut by 5 bases and J by 4 bases, with 11 bases left in between. The CDR3 totals 14 residues. The CDR3 loop reads CASSPRAFTGELFF. The CDR3 nucleotides are TGTGCCAGCAGTCCCCGGGCCTTCACCGGGGAGCTGTTTTTT.

This rearrangement joins TRBV3-1 to TRBJ2-7; D is unresolved. With 5 bases removed from V and 0 bases from J, the gap between germline ends came to 14 bases. The CDR3 length is 15 residues. Germline V gives CDR1 LGHDT, CDR2 YNNKEL (reference sequence). The CDR3, as DNA: TGTGCCAGCAGCACCGGGCGTGCCCTCTCCTACGAGCAGTACTTC. Translating gives CASSTGRALSYEQYF.

The DNA for the CDR3 is TGTGCCAGCAGCTTAGGGGGGGCCTCTGGCTACACCTTC. Translating gives CASSLGGASGYTF. The chain has TRBV7-3 and TRBJ1-2, with D perhaps TRBD1 (6 bases). This CDR3 contains 13 residues. The germline CDR1 and CDR2 sequences are SGHTA and FQGTGA. The V end was cut by 2 bases, the J end by 7 bases, with 11 bases between. Drawing the rest from reference TRBV7-3 and TRBJ1-2, the complete variable domain is GAGVSQTPSNKVTEKGKYVELRCDPISGHTALYWYRQSLGQGPEFLIYFQGTGAADDSGLPNDRFFAVRPEGSVSTLKIQRTERGDSAVYLCASSLGGASGYTFGSGTRLTVV.

The V call is TRBV30, the J call TRBJ1-1, with no clear D. Germline loops: CDR1 GTSNPN, CDR2 SVGIG (reference sequence). This CDR3 region has 10 residues. CDR3 nucleotide sequence: TGTGTGTATCGAGGCACTGAAGCTTTCTTT. Translating it yields CVYRGTEAFF.

This clonotype was counted a few times. The CDR3 DNA reads as TGTGCCAGCAGCCTCCTAGTGCAGGAGCAGTTCTTC. This sequence encodes CASSLLVQEQFF. The chain combines TRBV6-6 with TRBJ2-1; D is unresolved. CDR3 length equals 12 residues. Germline V gene sequence: CDR1 MNHNY, CDR2 SVGAGI (reference sequence). V lost 6 bases and J 10 bases, leaving 13 bases between the germline ends.

This chain uses TRBV9 with TRBJ1-5; 7 nucleotides agree with TRBD1. The CDR3 sequence is 11 residues long. CDR1 is SGDLS, CDR2 YYNGEE, per germline. With 3 bases clipped from V and 12 bases from J, the junction kept 3 bases outside the gene matches. The chain's CDR3 is CASSATGVQHF. The CDR3 DNA follows: TGTGCCAGCAGCGCTACAGGGGTCCAGCATTTT.

The chain has TRBV20-1 and TRBJ2-3; 9 bases match TRBD2. CDR3 length: 15 residues. From germline, CDR1 is DFQATT and CDR2 SNEGSKA (reference sequence). The trim removed 1 base at V and 4 bases at J, leaving 6 bases unmatched. CDR3 amino acids: CSARAGLAFSDTQYF. The CDR3 DNA reads TGCAGTGCTAGAGCCGGACTAGCGTTCTCAGATACGCAGTATTTT.

The chain links TRBV3-1 to TRBJ2-1; TRBD1 matches 8 bases. Germline V gives CDR1 LGHDT, CDR2 YNNKEL (reference sequence). V was pared by 4 bases and J by 6 bases, with 8 bases of the junction left unmatched. This CDR3 region has 15 residues. The CDR3 is CASSPDRVILNEQFF. Here the CDR3 DNA reads TGTGCCAGCAGCCCGGACAGGGTAATTCTCAATGAGCAGTTCTTC.

This clonotype was observed many times. The chain couples TRBV7-8 to TRBJ2-2, with TRBD1 matching over 9 bases. Germline V CDR1 and CDR2: SGHVS, FQNEAQ. This CDR3 spans 16 amino acids. Unmatched junction bases numbered 8, after V lost 5 bases and J lost 4 bases. The CDR3 here is CASSRYRGPGTGELFF. CDR3 DNA sequence: TGTGCCAGCAGCAGATACAGGGGGCCGGGCACCGGGGAGCTGTTTTTT. Drawing the rest from reference TRBV7-8 and TRBJ2-2, the complete variable domain is GAGVSQSPRYKVAKRGQDVALRCDPISGHVSLFWYQQALGQGPEFLTYFQNEAQLDKSGLPSDRFFAERPEGSVSTLKIQRTQQEDSAVYLCASSRYRGPGTGELFFGEGSRLTVL.

This clonotype turned up a few times. This chain joins TRBV7-3 and TRBJ2-1; 8 bases align to TRBD1. The CDR3 consists of 15 residues. V shed 5 bases, J shed 6 bases, and the junction held 9 bases outside the gene matches. Germline V gene sequence: CDR1 SGHTA, CDR2 FQGTGA. The CDR3: CASSHRQGNFNEQFF. The DNA of the CDR3 is TGTGCCAGCAGCCATCGACAGGGGAATTTCAATGAGCAGTTCTTC. The full variable domain, in which reference TRBV7-3 and TRBJ2-1 provide the parts outside the CDR3, is GAGVSQTPSNKVTEKGKYVELRCDPISGHTALYWYRQSLGQGPEFLIYFQGTGAADDSGLPNDRFFAVRPEGSVSTLKIQRTERGDSAVYLCASSHRQGNFNEQFFGPGTRLTVL.

This clonotype was observed at least ten times. The chain joins TRBV5-1 to TRBJ2-2; 9 nucleotides agree with TRBD2. Germline V gives CDR1 SGHRS, CDR2 YFSETQ. The CDR3 has 15 amino acids. J lost 4 bases, V lost 4 bases, and 5 bases had no gene match. Here the CDR3 reads CASSRGLATTGELFF. Here the CDR3 DNA reads TGCGCCAGCAGCCGGGGACTAGCTACCACCGGGGAGCTGTTTTTT.

This clonotype was seen a few times. This chain uses TRBV6-2 or TRBV6-3 with TRBJ2-2; no definite D call. From germline, CDR1 is MNHEY and CDR2 SVGEGT. CDR3 length: 11 residues. Trimming cost V 11 bases and J 6 bases, with 10 bases left between them. The CDR3 bases are TGTGCCGCCCGGATGTCCGGGGAGCTGTTTTTT. As protein: CAARMSGELFF.

This clonotype was seen a handful of times. This chain joins TRBV2 and TRBJ2-7; no definite D call. Trimming took 3 bases from V and 2 from J, leaving 11 bases between them. The V gene's germline CDR1 is SNHLY and CDR2 FYNNEI. The CDR3 runs to 14 residues. The DNA for the CDR3 is TGTGCCAGCAGTGAGGGCCATTCTACCTACGAGCAGTACTTC. Residues: CASSEGHSTYEQYF.

The chain couples TRBV6-5 to TRBJ2-3; possible D gene TRBD2, 6 bases. This CDR3 spans 18 amino acids. Trimming removed 0 bases at V and 8 bases at J, with 24 bases between. Germline V CDR1 and CDR2: MNHEY, SVGAGI. CDR3 loop: CASSYSIPGSPISGTQYF. In nucleotides, the CDR3 is TGTGCCAGCAGTTACTCGATCCCAGGATCCCCTATTAGCGGTACGCAGTATTTT.